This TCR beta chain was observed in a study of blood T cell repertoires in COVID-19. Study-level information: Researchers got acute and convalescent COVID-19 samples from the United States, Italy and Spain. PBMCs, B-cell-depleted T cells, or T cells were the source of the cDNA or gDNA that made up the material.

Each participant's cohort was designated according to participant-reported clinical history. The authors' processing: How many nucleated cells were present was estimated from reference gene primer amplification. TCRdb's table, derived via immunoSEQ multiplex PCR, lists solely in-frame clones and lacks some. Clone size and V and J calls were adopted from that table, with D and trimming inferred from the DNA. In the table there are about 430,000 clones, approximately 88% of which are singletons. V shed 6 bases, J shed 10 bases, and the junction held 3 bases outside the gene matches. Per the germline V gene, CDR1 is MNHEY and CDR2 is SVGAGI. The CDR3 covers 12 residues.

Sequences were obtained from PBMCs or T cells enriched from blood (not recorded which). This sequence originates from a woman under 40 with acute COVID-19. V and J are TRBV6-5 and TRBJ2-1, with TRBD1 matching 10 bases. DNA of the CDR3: TGTGCCAGCAGGACAGGGGGCCGAGAGCAGTTCTTC. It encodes CASRTGGREQFF.